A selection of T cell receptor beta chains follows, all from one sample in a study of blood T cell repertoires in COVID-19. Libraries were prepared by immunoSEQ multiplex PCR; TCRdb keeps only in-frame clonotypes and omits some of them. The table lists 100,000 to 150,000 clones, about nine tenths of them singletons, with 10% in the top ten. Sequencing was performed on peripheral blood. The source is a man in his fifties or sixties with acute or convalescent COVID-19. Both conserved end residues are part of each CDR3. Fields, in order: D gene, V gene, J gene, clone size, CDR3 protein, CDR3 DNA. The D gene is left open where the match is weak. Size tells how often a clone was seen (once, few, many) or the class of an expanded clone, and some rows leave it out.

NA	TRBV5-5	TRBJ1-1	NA	CASSSQGSTEAFF	TGTGCCAGCAGTTCCCAGGGTAGCACTGAAGCTTTCTTT
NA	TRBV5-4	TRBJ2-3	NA	CASSLVVLAQLPSTDTQYF	TGTGCCAGCAGCTTGGTAGTTCTAGCCCAACTACCTAGCACAGATACGCAGTATTTT
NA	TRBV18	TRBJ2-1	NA	CASSPPGGWKNNEQFF	TGTGCCAGCTCACCGCCTGGGGGGTGGAAGAACAATGAGCAGTTCTTC
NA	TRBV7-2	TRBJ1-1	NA	CASSSPRDMNTEAFF	TGTGCCAGCAGCTCTCCCAGGGATATGAACACTGAAGCTTTCTTT
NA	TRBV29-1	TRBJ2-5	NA	CSLRLAGVETQYF	TGCAGCCTGAGGCTAGCAGGCGTAGAGACCCAGTACTTC
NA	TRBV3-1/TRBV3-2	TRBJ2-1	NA	CASSQERLVGAHEQFF	TGTGCCAGCAGCCAAGAGAGACTAGTAGGGGCTCATGAGCAGTTCTTC
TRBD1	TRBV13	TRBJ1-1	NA	CASSPRTGDTEAFF	TGTGCCAGCAGCCCCCGGACAGGGGACACTGAAGCTTTCTTT
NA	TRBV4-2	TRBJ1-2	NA	CASSSTEGTVNYGYTF	TGTGCCAGCAGCTCGACCGAGGGCACGGTTAACTATGGCTACACCTTC
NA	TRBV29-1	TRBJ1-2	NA	CSAPPQGVGGYTF	TGCAGCGCCCCGCCGCAAGGAGTAGGTGGCTACACCTTC
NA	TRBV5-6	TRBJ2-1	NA	CASTSGGGLDEQFF	TGTGCCAGCACGTCCGGAGGCGGACTCGATGAGCAGTTCTTC
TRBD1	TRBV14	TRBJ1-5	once	CASSHPPRDSVDSYQPQHF	TGTGCCAGCAGCCACCCCCCGAGGGACAGCGTAGATTCTTATCAGCCCCAGCATTTT
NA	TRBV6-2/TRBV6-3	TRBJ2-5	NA	CASSYEVRSSQYF	TGTGCCAGCAGTTATGAGGTTAGGTCCTCCCAGTACTTC
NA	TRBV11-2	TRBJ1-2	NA	CASSSGGQIRRNGYTF	TGTGCCAGCAGCTCGGGTGGACAGATTAGGCGTAATGGCTACACCTTC
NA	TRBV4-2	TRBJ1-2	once	CASSQDTAARYGYTF	TGTGCCAGCAGCCAAGACACGGCTGCCAGGTATGGCTACACCTTC
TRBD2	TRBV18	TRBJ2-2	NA	CASSPGTSGGMNTGELFF	TGTGCCAGCTCACCCGGGACTAGCGGGGGTATGAACACCGGGGAGCTGTTTTTT
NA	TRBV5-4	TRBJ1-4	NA	CASSLKTDRPKLFF	TGTGCCAGCAGCTTGAAGACAGATCGGCCAAAACTGTTTTTT
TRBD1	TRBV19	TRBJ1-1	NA	CASSIGGTGGTEAFF	TGTGCCAGTAGTATAGGCGGGACAGGGGGGACTGAAGCTTTCTTT
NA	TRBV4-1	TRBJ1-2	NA	CASSQVVSNYGYTF	TGCGCCAGCAGCCAAGTCGTTTCTAACTATGGCTACACCTTC
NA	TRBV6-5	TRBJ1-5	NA	CASNLAADQPQHF	TGTGCCAGCAACTTAGCGGCAGATCAGCCCCAGCATTTT
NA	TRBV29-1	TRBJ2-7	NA	CSVQGGNSYEQYF	TGCAGCGTTCAGGGGGGCAACTCCTACGAGCAGTACTTC
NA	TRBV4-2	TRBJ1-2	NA	CASSQEGLYHPGYTF	TGTGCCAGCAGCCAAGAGGGGCTCTACCACCCGGGCTACACCTTC
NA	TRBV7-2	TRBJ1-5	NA	CASSLTGDQPQHF	TGTGCCAGCAGCTTAACGGGTGATCAGCCCCAGCATTTT
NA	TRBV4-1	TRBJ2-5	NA	CASSQAGGLETQYF	TGCGCCAGCAGCCAGGCCGGCGGACTTGAGACCCAGTACTTC
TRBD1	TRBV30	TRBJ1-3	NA	CACIGQGDSGNTIYF	TGTGCCTGCATTGGACAGGGCGACTCTGGAAACACCATATATTTT
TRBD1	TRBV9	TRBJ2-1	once	CASSTQGPDNEQFF	TGTGCCAGCAGCACACAGGGGCCCGACAATGAGCAGTTCTTC
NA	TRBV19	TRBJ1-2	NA	CASSRQEPGGYTF	TGTGCCAGTAGCAGACAGGAGCCAGGGGGCTACACCTTC
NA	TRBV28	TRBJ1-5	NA	CASSLWVGSGNQPQHF	TGTGCCAGCAGTTTATGGGTGGGATCGGGGAATCAGCCCCAGCATTTT
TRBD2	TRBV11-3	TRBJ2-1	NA	CASSLEGAGGSYNEQFF	TGTGCCAGCAGCTTAGAGGGAGCGGGAGGCTCCTACAATGAGCAGTTCTTC
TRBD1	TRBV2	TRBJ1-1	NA	CASSGQGNTEAFF	TGTGCCAGCAGCGGACAGGGGAACACTGAAGCTTTCTTT
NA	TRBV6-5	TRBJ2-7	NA	CASRNPGDYEQYF	TGTGCCAGCAGGAACCCGGGGGACTACGAGCAGTACTTC
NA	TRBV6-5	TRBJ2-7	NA	CASSYRPVSSYEQYF	TGTGCCAGCAGTTACCGCCCGGTGAGCTCCTACGAGCAGTACTTC
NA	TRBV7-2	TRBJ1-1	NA	CASRLTQVTEAFF	TGTGCCAGCAGACTTACCCAAGTCACTGAAGCTTTCTTT
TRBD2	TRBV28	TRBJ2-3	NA	CASSSPSLAGVADTQYF	TGTGCCAGCAGTTCTCCCAGTCTAGCGGGAGTAGCAGATACGCAGTATTTT
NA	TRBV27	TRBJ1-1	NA	CASSLERATEAFF	TGTGCCAGCAGTTTAGAGCGGGCCACTGAAGCTTTCTTT
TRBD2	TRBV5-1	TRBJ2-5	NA	CASSPAGGRETQYF	TGCGCCAGCAGCCCGGCGGGGGGGCGAGAGACCCAGTACTTC
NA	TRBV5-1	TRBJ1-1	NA	CASSFAPGGGSEAFF	TGCGCCAGCAGCTTCGCTCCGGGGGGCGGGAGTGAAGCTTTCTTT
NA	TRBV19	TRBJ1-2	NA	CASSIGQANYGYTF	TGTGCCAGTAGTATAGGGCAAGCTAACTATGGCTACACCTTC
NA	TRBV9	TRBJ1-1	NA	CASSVATEAFF	TGTGCCAGCAGCGTAGCTACTGAAGCTTTCTTT
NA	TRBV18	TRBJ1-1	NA	CASSFDRMNTEAFF	TGTGCCAGCTCTTTCGACAGAATGAACACTGAAGCTTTCTTT
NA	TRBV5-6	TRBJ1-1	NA	CASSLERGRAAFF	TGTGCCAGCAGCTTGGAGCGGGGCCGGGCCGCTTTCTTT